These 13 T cell receptor beta chains were sequenced from one sample in a study of long-term antiretroviral therapy in people with HIV. At survey level, the immunoSEQ assay was run in its v3.0 version. Assay used: immunoSEQ multiplex PCR; TCRdb lists only in-frame clones, some missing. The sample holds 27,000 or so clones, around four fifths seen once. The sequences come from unsorted PBMCs, collected 0.8 years before starting antiretroviral therapy. These receptors were collected from a man aged 18 to 29 with HIV.

V is TRBV18 and J is TRBJ2-2; D gene uncertain. Germline assignment: CDR1 KGHSH and CDR2 LQKENI. CDR3 length: 13 amino acids. V lost 0 bases to trimming and J lost 4 bases, with 3 bases between them. DNA for the CDR3: TGTGCCAGCTCACCACCGAGCACCGGGGAGCTGTTTTTT. Its protein is CASSPPSTGELFF.

DNA for the CDR3: TGCGCCAGCAGCTTGAGGGAGACCCAGTACTTC. This encodes CASSLRETQYF. The genes are TRBV5-1 and TRBJ2-5; no reliable D call. Germline V gene sequence: CDR1 SGHRS, CDR2 YFSETQ. The CDR3 is 11 residues long. The V and J ends lost 1 base and 5 bases respectively, with 3 bases between them.

CDR3 sequence: CASSQEPGFGGYTF. In DNA, the CDR3 is TGCGCCAGCAGCCAAGAGCCAGGGTTCGGTGGCTACACCTTC. The chain is built from TRBV4-1 and TRBJ1-2, with TRBD1 as a possible D gene (5 bases). V shed 0 bases and J shed 7 bases, with 12 bases lying between them. Germline CDR1 MGHRA, CDR2 YSYEKL. The CDR3 covers 14 residues.

The V and J genes are TRBV27 and TRBJ1-4, with 9 positions matching TRBD1. The length of the CDR3 is 14 residues. Germline V CDR1 and CDR2: MNHEY, SMNVEV (reference sequence). V dropped 5 bases and J dropped 6; count of bases not matched to a gene: 4. The chain's CDR3 is CASSLRDRDEKLFF. The CDR3 region has the DNA TGTGCCAGCAGTCTCCGGGACAGGGATGAAAAACTGTTTTTT.

This rearrangement joins TRBV19 to TRBJ2-2; 7 nucleotides agree with TRBD1. The CDR3 is 14 amino acids. In germline, CDR1 is LNHDA, CDR2 SQIVND (reference sequence). V lost 4 bases and J lost 5; bases outside the gene matches: 4. The CDR3 nucleotides read TGTGCCAGTAGTACCACAGGGGCAACCGGGGAGCTGTTTTTT. Amino acids: CASSTTGATGELFF.

This clone was seen a single time. The chain has TRBV11-1 and TRBJ1-6; TRBD1 might be the D (5 bases). The CDR3 loop spans 14 amino acids. The germline CDR1 and CDR2 sequences are SGHAT and FQDESV (reference sequence). V was trimmed by 2 bases and J by 7 bases, leaving 9 bases between them. Here the CDR3 DNA reads TGTGCCAGCAGCTTACAGGGACCCAATTCACCCCTCCACTTT. As protein: CASSLQGPNSPLHF.

The CDR3 DNA reads as TGTGCCAGCAGCCTCACTTGGGGGAGAAGAGCCGGGGAGCTGTTTTTT. Translation: CASSLTWGRRAGELFF. The chain is built from TRBV27 and TRBJ2-2, with D possibly called TRBD1 or TRBD2 (5 bases each). This CDR3 comprises 16 residues. Germline-derived CDR1 and CDR2 are MNHEY and SMNVEV (reference sequence). V lost 6 bases to trimming and J lost 6 bases, with 20 bases between them.

CDR3 coding DNA: TGTGCCAGCAGGCCAGGGGGGGTTACCGGGGAGCTGTTTTTT. It is translated as CASRPGGVTGELFF. V and J are TRBV5-6 and TRBJ2-2; TRBD1 or TRBD2 may be the D gene (7 bases each). Trimming left V 5 bases short and J 5 bases short, with 13 bases between. The germline gives CDR1 SGHDT, CDR2 YYEEEE. The CDR3 runs 14 residues.

The chain recombines TRBV15 with TRBJ2-5; D unresolved. The CDR3 consists of 15 residues. V lost 3 bases, J lost 1 base, and 12 bases lay in between. Per the germline V gene, CDR1 is LNHNV and CDR2 is YYDKDF (reference sequence). The CDR3: CATSRARSSQETQYF. The CDR3 DNA is TGTGCCACCAGCAGGGCTCGATCGAGCCAAGAGACCCAGTACTTC.

J is TRBJ1-2 and V is TRBV4-3; maybe TRBD1 (6 bases). V was clipped by 2 bases and J by 4 bases, with 14 bases between them. CDR3 size: 15 residues. CDR1 is LGHNA and CDR2 is YSLEER in the germline V gene. The CDR3 DNA sequence: TGCGCCAGCAGCCAAAAATCGACAGGACTCTATGGCTACACCTTC. This translates into CASSQKSTGLYGYTF.

The chain recombines TRBV18 with TRBJ1-1; possibly TRBD1 for D (6 bases). CDR1 is KGHSH, CDR2 LQKENI, per germline. The CDR3 is made up of 13 amino acids. Between the trimmed V and J ends, which lost 7 bases and 2 bases, there was a span of 11 bases. This CDR3 reads CASFQGLNTEAFF. The DNA for the CDR3 is TGTGCCAGCTTCCAGGGGCTTAACACTGAAGCTTTCTTT.

This clone showed up just once. The CDR3 loop reads CASTLGQSVWDGQPQHF. Written as DNA, the CDR3 is TGTGCCAGCACATTGGGACAGAGCGTATGGGATGGTCAGCCCCAGCATTTT. The gene calls are TRBV28 and TRBJ1-5, with 7 bases identical to TRBD1. Trimming took 7 bases from V and 6 from J; bases not matched to a gene: 18. Germline V gene data show CDR1 as MDHEN and CDR2 as SYDVKM. CDR3 length: 17 residues. The complete variable domain, with remaining parts taken from reference TRBV28 and TRBJ1-5, reads DVKVTQSSRYLVKRTGEKVFLECVQDMDHENMFWYRQDPGLGLRLIYFSYDVKMKEKGDIPEGYSVSREKKERFSLILESASTNQTSMYLCASTLGQSVWDGQPQHFGDGTRLSIL.

The V and J genes are TRBV30 and TRBJ1-1; D is unresolved. The CDR3 is made up of 12 amino acids. Germline values: CDR1 GTSNPN, CDR2 SVGIG (reference sequence). V lost 1 base and J lost 3, with 6 bases in between. The CDR3 DNA reads as TGTGCCTGGAGTGACACCCACACTGAAGCTTTCTTT. Its protein is CAWSDTHTEAFF.